A single sample gave rise to the 19 T cell receptor beta chains below, sequenced in a study of cytomegalovirus exposure and HLA in healthy donors (dated by TCRdb to about 2017). The library relied on the immunoSEQ multiplex PCR assay. For the multiplex PCR, a mixture combining 60 forward primers for TCR Vbeta segments and 13 reverse primers for TCR Jbeta segments was used. TCRdb mirrors the immuneACCESS table, restricted to in-frame sequences. Some clones are absent from its copies; in checked studies, under half trace to an unresolved V gene, and the reason for the others is unknown. Present in this sample are 75,000 to 95,000 clones, about 77% of which were seen just once. 4.4% of the sample is in the top ten clones. The source material was PBMCs. These receptors were obtained from a male donor in good health and CMV-seropositive.

This sequence joins TRBV6-4 and TRBJ2-1; tentative D call: TRBD2 (5 bases). Germline V gene sequence: CDR1 MRHNA, CDR2 SNTAGT. This CDR3 has 14 residues. V lost 5 bases, J lost 3 bases, and 11 bases lay in between. This CDR3 reads CASSSTGNYNEQFF. CDR3 nucleotide sequence: TGTGCCAGCAGTTCCACGGGGAACTACAATGAGCAGTTCTTC.

V and J are TRBV19 and TRBJ1-5; 9 bases match TRBD1. Germline CDR1 and CDR2: LNHDA and SQIVND (reference sequence). The CDR3 is 14 amino acids. V shed 5 bases, J shed 6 bases, and the junction held 5 bases outside the gene matches. CDR3 residues: CASSPQGAGQPQHF. The CDR3 DNA reads TGTGCCAGTAGTCCACAGGGGGCGGGTCAGCCCCAGCATTTT.

V and J are TRBV6-1 and TRBJ1-2; D is ambiguous. V dropped 2 bases and J dropped 2 bases, with 12 bases sitting between them. The length of the CDR3 is 15 residues. CDR1 MNHNS and CDR2 SASEGT come from the germline V gene. The CDR3 DNA is TGTGCCAGCAGTGAACGGCGGAGCGCAAACTATGGCTACACCTTC. Translated, it gives CASSERRSANYGYTF.

The chain is built from TRBV6-5 and TRBJ2-7; D may be TRBD1 (6 bases). The V and J ends lost 6 bases and 6 bases respectively, with 18 bases between them. The germline CDR1 and CDR2 sequences are MNHEY and SVGAGI. CDR3 size: 14 residues. The CDR3 protein is CASRVSRQGLEQYF. The CDR3 nucleotides read TGTGCCAGCAGAGTGTCGAGGCAGGGGCTCGAGCAGTACTTC.

The chain links TRBV7-2 to TRBJ2-2, with D perhaps TRBD2 (5 bases). Germline CDR1 and CDR2: SGHTA and FQGNSA. Trimming removed 0 bases at V and 5 bases at J, with 10 bases between. CDR3 length equals 15 residues. CDR3 amino acids: CASSLALALTGELFF. Here the CDR3 DNA reads TGTGCCAGCAGCTTAGCGCTAGCTTTAACCGGGGAGCTGTTTTTT.

Details on this clone: The junction departs from the called germline gene at one end, perhaps through a read error. The V gene is TRBV28, the J gene TRBJ1-6; TRBD1 might be the D (6 bases). CDR1 and CDR2 from the germline V gene are MDHEN and SYDVKM. The CDR3 length is 18 residues. Written as DNA, the CDR3 is TGTGCCAGCAGTTTCGGTGAGAGGGGGAGCTCCTATAATTCACCCCTCCCCTTT. Translating gives CASSFGERGSSYNSPLPF.

The rearrangement joins TRBV4-1 to TRBJ1-5; D possibly corresponds to TRBD1 (5 bases). The CDR3 runs 16 residues. CDR1 is MGHRA and CDR2 is YSYEKL in the germline V gene. The V end lost 0 bases, the J end lost 3 bases, and 12 bases lay between the germline ends. DNA for the CDR3: TGCGCCAGCAGCCAAGAAACCCAGGGTGTCAATCAGCCCCAGCATTTT. Translating it yields CASSQETQGVNQPQHF.

The chain employs TRBV18 and TRBJ1-1, with a weak D call TRBD1 (5 bases). Trimming left V 1 base short and J 5 bases short, with 17 bases between. Germline CDR1 reads KGHSH; CDR2 reads LQKENI. The CDR3 totals 16 residues. Written as DNA, the CDR3 is TGTGCCAGCTCACCACTCATTCAGGGAAAGGGGACTGAAGCTTTCTTT. Protein product: CASSPLIQGKGTEAFF.

This clone was seen a single time. The V and J genes are TRBV5-4 and TRBJ2-3; D not certain. The CDR3 runs 11 residues. Trimming removed 5 bases at V and 2 bases at J, with 3 bases between. CDR1 SGHNT and CDR2 YYREEE come from the germline V gene (reference sequence). The CDR3 nucleotides are TGTGCCAGCAGTCACACAGATACGCAGTATTTT. It is translated as CASSHTDTQYF.

This clone was seen a single time. The chain carries TRBV5-5 and TRBJ2-1; 9 bases are shared with TRBD2. Germline trimming cut 0 bases from V and 4 bases from J; bases unmatched to any gene: 2. This CDR3 has 15 residues. Germline lookup yields CDR1 SGHKS and CDR2 YYEKEE (reference sequence). The CDR3 bases are TGTGCCAGCAGCTTGGCCCTAGCGGGATACAATGAGCAGTTCTTC. It specifies CASSLALAGYNEQFF.

This clone was picked up a small number of times. The chain combines TRBV6-5 with TRBJ1-5, with a weak D call TRBD1 (5 bases). The CDR3 sequence is 12 residues long. From germline, CDR1 is MNHEY and CDR2 SVGAGI. With 4 bases removed from V and 11 bases from J, the gap between germline ends came to 12 bases. The CDR3 DNA reads TGTGCCAGCAGTTCAAGGGGTGGGACCCAGCATTTT. It encodes CASSSRGGTQHF.

This rearrangement joins TRBV4-1 to TRBJ1-2; the D is unclear. V gave up 4 bases and J gave up 4 bases, with 13 bases separating them. CDR3 length equals 14 residues. The V gene's germline CDR1 is MGHRA and CDR2 YSYEKL. The CDR3 DNA reads TGCGCCAGCAGCCCGGGCGGGGAAGCCTATGGCTACACCTTC. This sequence encodes CASSPGGEAYGYTF.

The chain combines TRBV9 with TRBJ2-1; possibly TRBD1 for D (6 bases). Trimming shortened V by 2 bases and J by 9 bases, and 18 bases separated the two germline ends. CDR1 SGDLS and CDR2 YYNGEE come from the germline V gene. This CDR3 contains 15 residues. CDR3 nucleotide sequence: TGTGCCAGCAGCGTTATGGCTCACAGGGTAGTTGAGCAGTTCTTC. The encoded protein is CASSVMAHRVVEQFF.

This chain uses TRBV4-2 with TRBJ2-1, with a weak D call TRBD2 (5 bases). From germline, CDR1 is LGHNA and CDR2 YNFKEQ. The CDR3 consists of 16 residues. Trimming removed 1 base at V and 8 bases at J, with 18 bases between. This CDR3 reads CASSQGAGGAQYEQFF. The CDR3 DNA reads as TGTGCCAGCAGCCAAGGGGCGGGTGGCGCACAGTATGAGCAGTTCTTC.

This clone was counted a few times. J is TRBJ1-5 and V is TRBV29-1; a weak D match, TRBD1 (6 bases). This CDR3 contains 13 residues. V gave up 4 bases and J gave up 7 bases, with 14 bases separating them. Germline V gene sequence: CDR1 SQVTM, CDR2 ANQGSEA. This chain's CDR3 is CSVALTGDQPQHF. The CDR3 DNA reads TGCAGCGTTGCGCTGACAGGCGACCAGCCCCAGCATTTT.

The gene calls are TRBV2 and TRBJ2-1; tentatively, D is TRBD2 (5 bases). Germline CDR1 SNHLY, CDR2 FYNNEI. This CDR3 has 14 amino acids. V shed 1 base and J shed 6 bases, with 10 bases lying between them. The DNA for the CDR3 is TGTGCCAGCAGTGAAGTTGACTACCCCAATGAGCAGTTCTTC. Its protein is CASSEVDYPNEQFF.

This clone was detected once. The chain links TRBV2 to TRBJ1-1, with D possibly being TRBD1 (6 bases). This CDR3 has 13 amino acids. V lost 7 bases to trimming and J lost 3 bases, with 12 bases between them. CDR1 and CDR2 (germline): SNHLY, FYNNEI. The CDR3 is CASNREGYTEAFF. The DNA of the CDR3 is TGTGCCAGCAACAGGGAAGGGTACACTGAAGCTTTCTTT.

V is TRBV9 and J is TRBJ2-2; TRBD1 matches at 8 bases. Germline CDR1 is SGDLS and CDR2 is YYNGEE. J was trimmed by 1 base and V by 3 bases; bases with no gene match: 8. CDR3 length: 17 residues. The DNA for the CDR3 is TGTGCCAGCAGCGCACACGGACAGGGTGGGAACACCGGGGAGCTGTTTTTT. As protein: CASSAHGQGGNTGELFF. Combining the CDR3 with reference TRBV9 and TRBJ2-2 gives the whole variable domain DSGVTQTPKHLITATGQRVTLRCSPRSGDLSVYWYQQSLDQGLQFLIQYYNGEERAKGNILERFSAQQFPDLHSELNLSSLELGDSALYFCASSAHGQGGNTGELFFGEGSRLTVL.

The chain recombines TRBV5-4 with TRBJ2-1; 10 bases agree with TRBD2. The CDR3 has 15 residues. Germline V gene sequence: CDR1 SGHNT, CDR2 YYREEE (reference sequence). Losses at the gene ends were 4 bases for V and 4 bases for J; bases not matched to a gene: 5. The CDR3 spells CASSRGTSEYNEQFF. CDR3 bases: TGTGCCAGCAGCCGAGGGACTAGCGAATACAATGAGCAGTTCTTC.